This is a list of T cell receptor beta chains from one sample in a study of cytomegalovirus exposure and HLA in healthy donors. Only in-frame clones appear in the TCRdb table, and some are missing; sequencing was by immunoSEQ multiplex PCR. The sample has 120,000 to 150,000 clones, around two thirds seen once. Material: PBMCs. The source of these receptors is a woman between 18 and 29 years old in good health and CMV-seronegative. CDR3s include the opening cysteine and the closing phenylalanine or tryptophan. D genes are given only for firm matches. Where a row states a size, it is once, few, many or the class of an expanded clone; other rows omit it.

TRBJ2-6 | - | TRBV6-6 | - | CATLGSSGANVLTF | TGTGCCACCCTAGGATCCTCTGGGGCCAACGTCCTGACTTTC
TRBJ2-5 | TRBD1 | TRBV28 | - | CASSRAGTGGETQYF | TGTGCCAGCAGTCGCGCCGGGACAGGGGGCGAGACCCAGTACTTC
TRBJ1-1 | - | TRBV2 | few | CASSEASRVLSGEAFF | TGTGCCAGCAGTGAAGCCTCGAGAGTTCTGTCGGGTGAAGCTTTCTTT
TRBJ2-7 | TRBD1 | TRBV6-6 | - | CASRKGQDEQYF | TGTGCCAGCAGGAAAGGACAGGACGAGCAGTACTTC
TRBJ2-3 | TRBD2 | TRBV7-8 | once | CASSRLAGTDTQYF | TGTGCCAGCAGCAGACTAGCCGGCACAGATACGCAGTATTTT
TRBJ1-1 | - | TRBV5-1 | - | CASSLGQSIAWTKGILETEAFF | TGCGCCAGCAGCTTGGGCCAATCGATCGCGTGGACAAAGGGTATTTTGGAGACTGAAGCTTTCTTT
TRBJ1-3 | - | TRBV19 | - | CASRPAGLFGNTIYF | TGTGCCAGTAGACCCGCGGGACTCTTTGGAAACACCATATATTTT
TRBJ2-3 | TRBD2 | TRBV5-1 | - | CASSLGLAGVSTDTQYF | TGCGCCAGCAGCTTGGGGCTAGCGGGGGTTAGCACAGATACGCAGTATTTT
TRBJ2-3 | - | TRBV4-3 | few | CASSQSRVGDTQYF | TGCGCCAGCAGCCAATCTAGAGTCGGAGATACGCAGTATTTT
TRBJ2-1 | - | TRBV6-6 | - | CASTLLGVSVEQFF | TGTGCCAGCACTTTGCTTGGAGTTTCGGTTGAGCAGTTCTTC
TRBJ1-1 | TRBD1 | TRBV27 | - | CASSRHGDRARTEAFF | TGTGCCAGCAGTCGCCATGGTGACAGGGCGAGGACTGAAGCTTTCTTT
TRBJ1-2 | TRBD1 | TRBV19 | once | CASFKTGGDGYTF | TGTGCCAGTTTTAAGACAGGGGGAGATGGCTACACCTTC
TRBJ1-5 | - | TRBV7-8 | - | CASSLYVGALSNQPQHF | TGTGCCAGCAGCTTATACGTAGGGGCCCTTAGCAATCAGCCCCAGCATTTT
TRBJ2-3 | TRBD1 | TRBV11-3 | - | CASSAGQDGAYF | TGTGCCAGCAGCGCAGGACAGGACGGTGCGTATTTT
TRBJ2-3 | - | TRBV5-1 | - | CAVSWGKSTDTQYF | TGCGCCGTCTCCTGGGGCAAATCCACAGATACGCAGTATTTT
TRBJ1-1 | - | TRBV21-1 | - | CASSPPRGCTEAFF | TGTGCCAGCAGCCCCCCTAGGGGGTGCACTGAAGCTTTCTTT
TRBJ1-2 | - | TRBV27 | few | CASSLYPQGNYGYTF | TGTGCCAGCAGTTTATACCCCCAGGGCAACTATGGCTACACCTTC
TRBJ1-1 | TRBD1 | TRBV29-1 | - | CSVERGHRFEKNTEAFF | TGCAGCGTTGAAAGGGGGCACAGGTTCGAGAAGAACACTGAAGCTTTCTTT
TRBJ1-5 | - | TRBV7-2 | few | CASSLGLHNQPQHF | TGTGCCAGCAGCTTGGGGCTCCACAATCAGCCCCAGCATTTT
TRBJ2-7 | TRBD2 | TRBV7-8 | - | CASSLRLAGASYEQYF | TGTGCCAGCAGCCTACGACTAGCGGGGGCCTCCTACGAGCAGTACTTC
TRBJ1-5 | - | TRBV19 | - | CASNFPGAGNQPQHF | TGTGCCAGTAACTTCCCAGGGGCGGGCAATCAGCCCCAGCATTTT
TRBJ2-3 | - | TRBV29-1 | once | CSANRVRTDTQYF | TGCAGCGCAAACAGGGTGAGAACAGATACGCAGTATTTT
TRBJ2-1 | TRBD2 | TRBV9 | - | CASSVEPSGRAEQFF | TGTGCCAGCAGCGTAGAGCCTAGCGGGAGGGCTGAGCAGTTCTTC
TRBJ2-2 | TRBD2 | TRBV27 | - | CASSLSRLAGTGELFF | TGTGCCAGCAGTTTATCGAGGCTAGCGGGAACCGGGGAGCTGTTTTTT
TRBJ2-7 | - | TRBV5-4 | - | CASSLRASVGEQYF | TGTGCCAGCAGCTTGAGGGCTAGCGTCGGCGAGCAGTACTTC
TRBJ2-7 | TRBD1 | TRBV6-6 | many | CASRDREGGSYEQYF | TGTGCCAGCAGGGACAGGGAAGGGGGCTCCTACGAGCAGTACTTC
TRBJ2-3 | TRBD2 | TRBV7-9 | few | CASNSYAGGPIDTQYF | TGTGCCAGCAACTCCTATGCGGGAGGGCCTATAGATACGCAGTATTTT
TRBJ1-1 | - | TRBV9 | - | CASSVGGDTEAFF | TGTGCCAGCAGCGTAGGGGGGGACACTGAAGCTTTCTTT
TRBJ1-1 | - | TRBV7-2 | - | CASSVKGQNTEAFF | TGTGCCAGCAGCGTAAAGGGACAGAACACTGAAGCTTTCTTT
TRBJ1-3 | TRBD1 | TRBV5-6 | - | CASSADRARGFSGNTIYF | TGTGCCAGCAGCGCAGACAGGGCTAGAGGCTTCTCTGGAAACACCATATATTTT
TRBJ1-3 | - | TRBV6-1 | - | CASSEGQGNTIYF | TGTGCCAGCAGTGAAGGTCAGGGAAACACCATATATTTT
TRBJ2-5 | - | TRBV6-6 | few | CASSRGGQETQYF | TGTGCCAGCAGTAGGGGCGGCCAAGAGACCCAGTACTTC
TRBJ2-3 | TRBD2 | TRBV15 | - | CATSRGRAGAEDTQYF | TGTGCCACCAGCAGGGGGCGAGCGGGGGCTGAGGATACGCAGTATTTT
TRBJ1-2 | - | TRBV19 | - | CASSPLTDPNYGYTF | TGTGCCAGTAGTCCATTGACAGACCCTAACTATGGCTACACCTTC
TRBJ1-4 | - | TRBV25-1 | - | CASSDPGLMDEKLFF | TGTGCCAGCAGTGACCCCGGGTTAATGGATGAAAAACTGTTTTTT
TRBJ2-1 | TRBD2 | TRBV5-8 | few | CASSLGTSAGNEQFF | TGTGCCAGCAGCTTGGGGACTAGCGCTGGGAATGAGCAGTTCTTC
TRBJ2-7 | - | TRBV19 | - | CASSPRTFLSYEQYF | TGTGCCAGTAGTCCTAGGACTTTCCTCTCCTACGAGCAGTACTTC
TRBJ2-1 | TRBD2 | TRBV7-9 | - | CASSLGGGRAKIEQFF | TGTGCCAGCAGCTTAGGGGGCGGGAGGGCCAAAATCGAGCAGTTCTTC
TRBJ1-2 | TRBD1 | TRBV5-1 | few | CASSDGQGNYGYTF | TGCGCCAGCAGCGACGGACAGGGGAACTATGGCTACACCTTC